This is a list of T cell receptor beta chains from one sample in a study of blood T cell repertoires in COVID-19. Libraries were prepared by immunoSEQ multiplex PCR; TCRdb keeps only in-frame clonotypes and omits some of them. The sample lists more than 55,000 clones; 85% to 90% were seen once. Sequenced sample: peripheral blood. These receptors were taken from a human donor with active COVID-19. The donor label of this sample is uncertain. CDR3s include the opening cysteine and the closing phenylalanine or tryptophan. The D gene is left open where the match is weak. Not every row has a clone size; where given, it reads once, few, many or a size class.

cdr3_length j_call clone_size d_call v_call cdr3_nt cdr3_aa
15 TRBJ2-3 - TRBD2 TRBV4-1 TGCGCCAGCAGCCTCCTTAGCGGGAGCTTGGATACGCAGTATTTT CASSLLSGSLDTQYF
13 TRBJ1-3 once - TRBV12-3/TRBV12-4 TGTGCCAGCCTTGGTCACAGGGGAAACACCATATATTTT CASLGHRGNTIYF
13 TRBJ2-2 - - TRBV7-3 TGTGCCAGCAGCTCCATGAACACCGGGGAGCTGTTTTTT CASSSMNTGELFF
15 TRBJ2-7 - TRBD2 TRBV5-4 TGTGCCAGCAGCTCCCCTTCGGGGGGGGCCGACGAGCAGTACTTC CASSSPSGGADEQYF
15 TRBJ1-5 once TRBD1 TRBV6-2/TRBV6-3 TGTGCCAGCAGTTATGGCTCCAGGGGGGATCAGCCCCAGCATTTT CASSYGSRGDQPQHF
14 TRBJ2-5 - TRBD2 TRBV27 TGTGCCAGCAGATATCTCGCGGGAGGGGAGACCCAGTACTTC CASRYLAGGETQYF
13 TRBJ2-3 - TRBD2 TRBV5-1 TGCGCCAGCAGCTCACTAGCGGCAGATACGCAGTATTTT CASSSLAADTQYF
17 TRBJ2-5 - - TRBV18 TGTGCCAGCTCAGCAATCAACGGCCCTACAAAGACGGGGACCCAGTACTTC CASSAINGPTKTGTQYF
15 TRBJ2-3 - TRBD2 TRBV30 TGTGCCTCGGGACTAGCGGGGGGGCACTCAGATACGCAGTATTTT CASGLAGGHSDTQYF
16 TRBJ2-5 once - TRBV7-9 TGTGCCAGCAGCCAACACTCGACAGGCCTCGGAGAGACCCAGTACTTC CASSQHSTGLGETQYF
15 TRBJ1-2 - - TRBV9 TGTGCCAGCAGCGTTGGGACAACCCAATCTTATGGCTACACCTTC CASSVGTTQSYGYTF
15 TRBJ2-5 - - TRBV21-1 TGTGCCAGCAGCCCCCACCGGGACTACTCAGAGACCCAGTACTTC CASSPHRDYSETQYF
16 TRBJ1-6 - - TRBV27 TGTGCCAGCAGTCCCTTGGCCGGAGGGCTTAATTCACCCCTCCACTTT CASSPLAGGLNSPLHF
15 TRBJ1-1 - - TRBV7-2 TGTGCCAGCAGCCCGGACAGCGTGATGAACACTGAAGCTTTCTTT CASSPDSVMNTEAFF
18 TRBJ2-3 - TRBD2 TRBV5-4 TGTGCCAGCAGCTTCAGGCTAGCGGGAGGCTCCACGACTGATACGCAGTATTTT CASSFRLAGGSTTDTQYF
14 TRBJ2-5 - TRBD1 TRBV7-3 TGTGCCAGCAGCTTGACAGGGGGGATGGAGACCCAGTACTTC CASSLTGGMETQYF
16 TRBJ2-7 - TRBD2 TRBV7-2 TGTGCCAGCAGCCCACCGGGGAGCGGGAGATGGTACGAGCAGTACTTC CASSPPGSGRWYEQYF
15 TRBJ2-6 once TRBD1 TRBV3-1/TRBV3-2 TGTGCCAGCACACTGACAGGGTCTGGGGCCAACGTCCTGACTTTC CASTLTGSGANVLTF
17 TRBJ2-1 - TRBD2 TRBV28 TGTGCCAGCACCGGACTAGCGGGAGGGCCTGGTTACAATGAGCAGTTCTTC CASTGLAGGPGYNEQFF
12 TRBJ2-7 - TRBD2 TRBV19 TGTGCCAGTACCAGCGGGACCTACGAGCAGTACTTC CASTSGTYEQYF
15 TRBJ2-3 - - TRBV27 TGTGCCAGCAGTTTCCCCCCCGGGGGTACAGATACGCAGTATTTT CASSFPPGGTDTQYF
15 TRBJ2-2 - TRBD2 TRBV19 TGTGCCAGTACGAATAGCGGGAGGAAATTAGGGGAGCTGTTTTTT CASTNSGRKLGELFF
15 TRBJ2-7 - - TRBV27 TGTGCCAGCAGTTTATTTGGCAGGGATCTGGGTGAGCAGTACTTC CASSLFGRDLGEQYF
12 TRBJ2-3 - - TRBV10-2 TGCGCCAGCACGGTCGGGACAGATACGCAGTATTTT CASTVGTDTQYF
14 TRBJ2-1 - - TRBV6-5 TGTGCCAGCAGTTACTTGTCAGGGGACAATGAGCAGTTCTTC CASSYLSGDNEQFF
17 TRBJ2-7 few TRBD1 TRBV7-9 TGTGCCAGCAGCCGTACCACCTCGGGACAGGCTCCCTACGAGCAGTACTTC CASSRTTSGQAPYEQYF
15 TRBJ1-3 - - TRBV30 TGTGCCTGGAGTGTACGGAGGGGAGTTGGGAACACCATATATTTT CAWSVRRGVGNTIYF
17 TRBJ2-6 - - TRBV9 TGTGCCAGCAGCAACCCTGGGGCACCCTCTGGGGCCAACGTCCTGACTTTC CASSNPGAPSGANVLTF
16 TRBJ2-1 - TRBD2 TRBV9 TGTGCCAGCAGCCCCCTTCGACTAGCGGAGTACAATGAGCAGTTCTTC CASSPLRLAEYNEQFF
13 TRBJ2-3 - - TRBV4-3 TGCGCCAGCAGCCAAGATCGGGGTAATACGCAGTATTTT CASSQDRGNTQYF
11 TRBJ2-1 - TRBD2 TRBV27 TGTGCCAGCAGTTTTGGCGGGAGCTGGGTCTTC CASSFGGSWVF
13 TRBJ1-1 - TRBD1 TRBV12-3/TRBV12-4 TGTGCCAGCAGGTCGACAGGGACCACTGAAGCTTTCTTT CASRSTGTTEAFF
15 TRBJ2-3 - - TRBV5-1 TGCGCCAGCAGCTTGCCAGGGACTCCAACAGATACGCAGTATTTT CASSLPGTPTDTQYF
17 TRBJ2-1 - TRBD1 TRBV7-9 TGTGCCAGCAGCGACAGAGGCAGGGGGCGTAAGTACAATGAGCAGTTCTTC CASSDRGRGRKYNEQFF
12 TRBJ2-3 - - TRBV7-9 TGTGCCACGTCCCCCACATTAAATACGCAGTATTTT CATSPTLNTQYF
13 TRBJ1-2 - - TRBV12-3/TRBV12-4 TGTGCCAGCAGTGACCGGGAACCCTATGGCTACACCTTC CASSDREPYGYTF
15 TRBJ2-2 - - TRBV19 TGTGCCAGTAGTTTTGCGGATCCCCGGTTGGGGGAGCTGTTTTTT CASSFADPRLGELFF
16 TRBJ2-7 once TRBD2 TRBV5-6 TGTGCCAGCAGCTTGGGAGGCGGGGGTCCAACCTACGAGCAGTACTTC CASSLGGGGPTYEQYF
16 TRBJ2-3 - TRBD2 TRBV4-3 TGCGCCAGCAGCCAACGACTAGCGGGAAACACAGATACGCAGTATTTT CASSQRLAGNTDTQYF
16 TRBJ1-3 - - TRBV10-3 TGTGCCATCAGTGAGTCGGGACTGAGCTCTGGAAACACCATATATTTT CAISESGLSSGNTIYF
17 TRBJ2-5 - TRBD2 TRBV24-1 TGTGCCACCAGTGAGGGACCTAGCGGGGGCCCCCAAGCTACCCAGTACTTC CATSEGPSGGPQATQYF
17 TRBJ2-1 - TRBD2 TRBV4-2 TGTGCCAGCAGCCAAGATATATGGCGGGAGGGGCAATTGGAGCAGTTCTTC CASSQDIWREGQLEQFF
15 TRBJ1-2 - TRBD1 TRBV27 TGTGCCAGCAGTTTCGACAGGGAACAAACCTATGGCTACACCTTC CASSFDREQTYGYTF
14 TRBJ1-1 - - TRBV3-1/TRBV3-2 TGTGCCAGCAGCTTCAATATCGGGGGGACTGAAGCTTTCTTT CASSFNIGGTEAFF
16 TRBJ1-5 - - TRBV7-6 TGTGCCAGCAGCTTAAAGGTCAGGGAGGGCAATCAGCCCCAGCATTTT CASSLKVREGNQPQHF
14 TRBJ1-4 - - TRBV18 TGTGCCAGCTCACCAGGCCGGGAGGGAGAAAAACTGTTTTTT CASSPGREGEKLFF
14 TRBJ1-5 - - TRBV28 TGTGCCAGCAGTTCCAGACAGGCCAATCAGCCCCAGCATTTT CASSSRQANQPQHF
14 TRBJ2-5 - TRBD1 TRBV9 TGTGCCAGCAGCGTAGGAGGGGGCGGGGAGACCCAGTACTTC CASSVGGGGETQYF
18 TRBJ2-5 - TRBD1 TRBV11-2 TGTGCCAGCAGCTTAGATATCCGTCCTGGCAGCAGGGGGGAGACCCAGTACTTC CASSLDIRPGSRGETQYF
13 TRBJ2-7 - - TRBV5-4 TGTGCCAGCAGCTCCGAGTTGGGGGGCGAGCAGTACTTC CASSSELGGEQYF
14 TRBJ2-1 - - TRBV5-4 TGTGCCAGCAGCTTGGAGAGCTCCTACAATGAGCAGTTCTTC CASSLESSYNEQFF
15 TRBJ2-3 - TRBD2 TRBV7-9 TGTGCCAGCAGCTTAAATAGCGGGGGGGCCAGAGAGCAGTATTTT CASSLNSGGAREQYF
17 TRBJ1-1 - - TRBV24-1 TGTGCCACCAGTGATTTTCAGGCCATCTGGGGGGACACTGAAGCTTTCTTT CATSDFQAIWGDTEAFF
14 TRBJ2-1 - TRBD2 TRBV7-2 TGTGCCAGCAGCTCAATGGGAGGGGTGACTGAGCAGTTCTTC CASSSMGGVTEQFF
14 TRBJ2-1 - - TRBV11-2 TGTGCCAGCAGCTATTCCCGACGGGAAGATGAGCAGTTCTTC CASSYSRREDEQFF